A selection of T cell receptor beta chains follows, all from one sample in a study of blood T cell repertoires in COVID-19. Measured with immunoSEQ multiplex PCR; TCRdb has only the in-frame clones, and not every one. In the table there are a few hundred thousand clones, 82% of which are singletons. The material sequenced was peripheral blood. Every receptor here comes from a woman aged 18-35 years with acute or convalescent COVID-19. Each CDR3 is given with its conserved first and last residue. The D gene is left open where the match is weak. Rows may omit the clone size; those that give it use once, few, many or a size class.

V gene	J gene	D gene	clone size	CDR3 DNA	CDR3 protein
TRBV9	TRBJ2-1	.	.	TGTGCCAGCAGCACATTCAATGAGCAGTTCTTC	CASSTFNEQFF
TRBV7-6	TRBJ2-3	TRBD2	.	TGTGCCAGCAGCCCCCCCCTGGGATCGACTAGCGGGAGGGCCGGGGCAGATACGCAGTATTTT	CASSPPLGSTSGRAGADTQYF
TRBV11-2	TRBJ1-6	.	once	TGTGCCAGCAGTTCCTCGGGGGGTTCACCCCTCCACTTT	CASSSSGGSPLHF
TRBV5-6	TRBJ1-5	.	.	TGTGCCAGCAGCTTGGGGGCCCCGCCCGGGCCCCAGCATTTT	CASSLGAPPGPQHF
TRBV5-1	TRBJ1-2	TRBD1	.	TGCGCCAGCAGCTCAACCCGGACAGGGAGTGGCTACACCTTC	CASSSTRTGSGYTF
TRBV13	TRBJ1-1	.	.	TGTGCCAGCAGCTCCGAGGGGAACACTGAAGCTTTCTTT	CASSSEGNTEAFF
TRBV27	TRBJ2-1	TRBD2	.	TGTGCCAGCCGGTTTAGCGGGAGGGCCTTTTACAATGAGCAGTTCTTC	CASRFSGRAFYNEQFF
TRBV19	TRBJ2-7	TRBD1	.	TGTGCCAGTAGTATGGTGACAGGGGGCAACGAGCAGTACTTC	CASSMVTGGNEQYF
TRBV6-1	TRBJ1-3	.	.	TGTGCCAGCAGTGAGGGTACAGGAGCTGGAAACACCATATATTTT	CASSEGTGAGNTIYF
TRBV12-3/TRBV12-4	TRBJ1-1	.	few	TGTGCCAGCAGTGGGACATTGAACACTGAAGCTTTCTTT	CASSGTLNTEAFF
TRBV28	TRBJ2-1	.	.	TGTGCCAGCAGTACGAACGGAGACACCGGGGGTTTGTACAATGAGCAGTTCTTC	CASSTNGDTGGLYNEQFF
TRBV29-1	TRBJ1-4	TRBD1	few	TGCAGCGCAACCGGGACATCCCAGGGGGTTAATGAAAAACTGTTTTTT	CSATGTSQGVNEKLFF
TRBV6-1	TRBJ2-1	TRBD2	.	TGTGCCAGCAGTGAAAGTTACGGGTCGGAGCGGGATCCCCTTTTTCCGACCAATGAGCAGTTCTTC	CASSESYGSERDPLFPTNEQFF
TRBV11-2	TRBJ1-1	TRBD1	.	TGTGCCAGCAGCTCCTTACAGGGGTCCCCTGAAGCTTTCTTT	CASSSLQGSPEAFF
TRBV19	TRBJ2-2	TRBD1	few	TGTGCCAGTATGTCGGCAGGGGGCACCGGGGAGCTGTTTTTT	CASMSAGGTGELFF
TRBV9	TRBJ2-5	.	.	TGTGCCAGCAGCGTAAAGCCCACGAGCCAAGAGACCCAGTACTTC	CASSVKPTSQETQYF
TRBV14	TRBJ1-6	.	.	TGTGCCAGCAGCCAAGATCGGGCAGGGCGCGTGCCCCTCCACTTT	CASSQDRAGRVPLHF
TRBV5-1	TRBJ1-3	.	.	TGCGCCAGCAGCTTGGCAGGGGCGGTTGGAAACACCATATATTTT	CASSLAGAVGNTIYF
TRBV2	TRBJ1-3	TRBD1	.	TGTGCCAGCAGGACAGGGGTCTCTGGAAACACCATATATTTT	CASRTGVSGNTIYF
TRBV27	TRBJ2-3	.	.	TGTGCCAGCAGTCGTAGCGGGTCGAGGGGGTCAGATACGCAGTATTTT	CASSRSGSRGSDTQYF
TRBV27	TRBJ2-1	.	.	TGTGCCAGCAGTTTAATCCCGGGCTCCTACAATGAGCAGTTCTTC	CASSLIPGSYNEQFF
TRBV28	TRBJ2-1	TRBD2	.	TGTGCCAGCAGTTCACTCCGGACTAGCGGGAGTAATGAGCAGTTCTTC	CASSSLRTSGSNEQFF
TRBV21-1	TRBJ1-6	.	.	TGTGCCAGCAGCAAAGTGACAGGAGTGGGATCACCCCTCCACTTT	CASSKVTGVGSPLHF
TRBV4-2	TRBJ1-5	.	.	TGTGCCAGCAGCCCCGCGGGCGGCAATCAGCCCCAGCATTTT	CASSPAGGNQPQHF
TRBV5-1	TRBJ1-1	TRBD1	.	TGCGCCAGCAGCGGACAGGGGGGTGTCACTGAAGCTTTCTTT	CASSGQGGVTEAFF
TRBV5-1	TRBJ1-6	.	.	TGCGCCAGCAGGGGGGGGGCCTATAATTCACCCCTCCACTTT	CASRGGAYNSPLHF
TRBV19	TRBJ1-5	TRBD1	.	TGTGCCAGTAGCCTGACAGGGAACAATCAGCCCCAGCATTTT	CASSLTGNNQPQHF
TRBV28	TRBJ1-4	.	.	TGTGCCAGCAGTTTGGGGCAGGGCGCAACTAATGAAAAACTGTTTTTT	CASSLGQGATNEKLFF
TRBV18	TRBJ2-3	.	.	TGTGCCAGCTCACCAGTCGGAGATACGCAGTATTTT	CASSPVGDTQYF
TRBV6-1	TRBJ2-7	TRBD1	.	TGTGCCAGCAGTGAAGATTGGGACAGGTTGTTCGGAGAGCAGTACTTC	CASSEDWDRLFGEQYF
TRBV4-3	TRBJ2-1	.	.	TGCGCCAGCAGCCAAGAGCGGGATGACTCCTACAATGAGCAGTTCTTC	CASSQERDDSYNEQFF
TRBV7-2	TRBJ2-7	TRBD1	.	TGTGCCAGCAGCACTCGCGCCGGGCCGGGACAGCTAAGGGAGCAGTACTTC	CASSTRAGPGQLREQYF
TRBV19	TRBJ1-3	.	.	TGTGCCTCCCTCCGGCGGGCGAGCTCTGGAAACACCATATATTTT	CASLRRASSGNTIYF
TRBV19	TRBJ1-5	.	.	TGTGCCAGTAGTATCGGGGGTCCCCAGCCCCAGCATTTT	CASSIGGPQPQHF
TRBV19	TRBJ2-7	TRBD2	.	TGTGCCAGTAGTACTGGACTAGCGGGAGCATACGAGCAGTACTTC	CASSTGLAGAYEQYF
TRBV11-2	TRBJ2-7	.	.	TGTGCCAGCAGCTTAGAGCGCTACGAGCAGTACTTC	CASSLERYEQYF
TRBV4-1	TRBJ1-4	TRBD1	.	TGCGCCAGCGAGGGTTTACAGGGGGTGGCTGAAAAACTGTTTTTT	CASEGLQGVAEKLFF
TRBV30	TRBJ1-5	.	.	TGTGCCTGGAGCTTCCAGGAAGGTCAGCCCCAGCATTTT	CAWSFQEGQPQHF
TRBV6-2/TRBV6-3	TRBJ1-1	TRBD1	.	TGTGCCAGCAGTTACAGGGGGCTAGGCACTGAAGCTTTCTTT	CASSYRGLGTEAFF
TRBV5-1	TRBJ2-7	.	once	TGCGCCAGCAGCCTCCTTTTTGACGAGCAGTACTTC	CASSLLFDEQYF
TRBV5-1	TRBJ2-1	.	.	TGCGCCAGCAGCTTGACAGCCCTGAATGAGCAGTTCTTC	CASSLTALNEQFF
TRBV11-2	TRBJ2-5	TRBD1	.	TGTGCCAGCAGCTTTGGGGACAGGGAGGGAGAGACCCAGTACTTC	CASSFGDREGETQYF
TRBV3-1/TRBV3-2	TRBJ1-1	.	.	TGTGCCAGCAGCCAACAGGCTGAAGCTTTCTTT	CASSQQAEAFF
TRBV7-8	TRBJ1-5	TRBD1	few	TGTGCCAGCAGCCGATTATCAGACATCAGGGGGGATCAGCCCCAGCATTTT	CASSRLSDIRGDQPQHF
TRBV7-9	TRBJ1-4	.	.	TGTGCCAGCAGCTTAGCCGGCTCCCGAGGGAATGGGAAGCTGTTTTTT	CASSLAGSRGNGKLFF
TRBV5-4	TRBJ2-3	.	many	TGTGCCAGCAGCTTGGCCGGGGGTCGCACAGATACGCAGTATTTT	CASSLAGGRTDTQYF
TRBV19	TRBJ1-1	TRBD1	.	TGTGCCAGTGGACAGGGTAGGAGGGAAACTGAAGCTTTCTTT	CASGQGRRETEAFF
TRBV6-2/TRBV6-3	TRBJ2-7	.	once	TGTGCCAGCAGTTACTCTGGGGGGAGCTCCTACGAGCAGTACTTC	CASSYSGGSSYEQYF
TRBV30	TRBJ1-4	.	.	TGTGCCTGGAGTGAAACCAGGGGAGGGGGTGAAAAACTGTTTTTT	CAWSETRGGGEKLFF
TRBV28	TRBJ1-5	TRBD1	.	TGTGCCAGCGACACTAAAAACAGGGGAAGCAATCAGCCCCAGCATTTT	CASDTKNRGSNQPQHF
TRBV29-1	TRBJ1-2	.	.	TGCAGCGTTGATCGGGCGACAGCTAACTATGGCTACACCTTC	CSVDRATANYGYTF
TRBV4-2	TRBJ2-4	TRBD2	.	TGTGCCAGCAGCCAACTCAATAGCGGGAGGGTCTTC	CASSQLNSGRVF
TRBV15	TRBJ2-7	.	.	TGTGCCACCAGCAGGGCGGGACAGTCCCGCTCCTACGAGCAGTACTTC	CATSRAGQSRSYEQYF
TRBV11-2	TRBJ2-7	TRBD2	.	TGTGCCAGCAGCTTTTCCAACGGGAGGGCCGAGCAGTACTTC	CASSFSNGRAEQYF
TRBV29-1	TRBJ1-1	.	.	TGCAGCGCTGTGACAGTGAACACTGAAGCTTTCTTT	CSAVTVNTEAFF
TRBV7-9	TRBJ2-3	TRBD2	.	TGTGCCAGCAGCCCAACTCGGGGGGGAACAGATACGCAGTATTTT	CASSPTRGGTDTQYF
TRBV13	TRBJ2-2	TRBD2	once	TGTGCCAGCAGCGAAGGACTAGCGGGAGTCGGGACCGGGGAGCTGTTTTTT	CASSEGLAGVGTGELFF
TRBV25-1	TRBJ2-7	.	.	TGTGCCAGCAGTGAACTAGCGAGCTCCTACGAGCAGTACTTC	CASSELASSYEQYF
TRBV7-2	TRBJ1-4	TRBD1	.	TGTGCCAGCAGCTTCCGGGACAGGGGTGAAAAACTGTTTTTT	CASSFRDRGEKLFF